This T cell receptor (beta chain) emerged from a study of cytomegalovirus exposure and HLA in healthy donors. A multiplex PCR was run with 60 Vbeta primers and 13 Jbeta primers. Method: immunoSEQ multiplex PCR; TCRdb's copy keeps in-frame clones and lacks some. The table has over 150,000 clones, 65% to 85% seen once. CDR1 and CDR2 (germline): SGHTA, FQGNSA. After removal of 4 bases from V and 4 bases from J, the junction contained 6 bases not matched to a gene. CDR3 length equals 17 residues. Study-wide findings and caveats: In a later analysis, DRB1 alleles had the most associated TCRs; HLA-C alleles the fewest. Evidence from a later analysis indicated that most CMV-associated TCR beta chains looked HLA-restricted.

About this clone: The target antigen is unknown.

Sequencing was done on a sample of PBMCs. This clonotype was sampled from a woman in her forties in good health and CMV-seropositive. The rearrangement joins TRBV7-2 to TRBJ2-3, with 15 bases fitting TRBD2. The CDR3 is CASSSGLAGGGADTQYF. As DNA, the CDR3 is TGTGCCAGCAGCTCCGGACTAGCGGGAGGGGGGGCAGATACGCAGTATTTT. The full variable domain, its missing parts supplied by reference TRBV7-2 and TRBJ2-3, is GAGVSQSPSNKVTEKGKDVELRCDPISGHTALYWYRQSLGQGLEFLIYFQGNSAPDKSGLPSDRFSAERTGGSVSTLTIQRTQQEDSAVYLCASSSGLAGGGADTQYFGPGTRLTVL.